The rows below give T cell receptor beta chains drawn from one sample of a study of blood T cell repertoires in COVID-19. The data were produced by immunoSEQ multiplex PCR, yet TCRdb's version contains in-frame clones alone and is incomplete. The data contain 200,000 to 250,000 clones, approximately 87% of them singletons. Sequenced input: peripheral blood. The receptors come from a woman in her seventies with active or convalescent COVID-19. Both conserved end residues are part of each CDR3. Each record gives: D gene, clone size, V gene, J gene, CDR3 length, CDR3 protein, CDR3 DNA. A D gene is named only where the DNA matches it firmly. Only part of the rows carry a size: once, few, many, or a class if the clone is expanded.

d_gene: -
abundance: -
v_gene: TRBV6-6
j_gene: TRBJ1-1
len: 12
CDR3aa: CASNHLNTEAFF
CDR3nt: TGTGCCAGCAACCACTTGAACACTGAAGCTTTCTTT

d_gene: -
abundance: once
v_gene: TRBV11-3
j_gene: TRBJ2-3
len: 13
CDR3aa: CASSLDEGDTQYF
CDR3nt: TGTGCCAGCAGCTTAGATGAGGGAGATACGCAGTATTTT

d_gene: TRBD2
abundance: -
v_gene: TRBV5-4
j_gene: TRBJ2-5
len: 13
CDR3aa: CASSSGGQETQYF
CDR3nt: TGTGCCAGCAGTTCCGGGGGGCAAGAGACCCAGTACTTC

d_gene: TRBD1
abundance: -
v_gene: TRBV6-5
j_gene: TRBJ1-2
len: 12
CDR3aa: CASLTGGGGYTF
CDR3nt: TGTGCCAGCTTGACAGGGGGAGGCGGCTACACCTTC

d_gene: TRBD2
abundance: -
v_gene: TRBV7-9
j_gene: TRBJ2-3
len: 16
CDR3aa: CASSFGLAGAPDTQYF
CDR3nt: TGTGCCAGCAGCTTTGGACTAGCGGGAGCACCAGATACGCAGTATTTT

d_gene: TRBD2
abundance: -
v_gene: TRBV6-2/TRBV6-3
j_gene: TRBJ2-1
len: 12
CDR3aa: CASSYRTSPQFF
CDR3nt: TGTGCCAGCAGTTACCGGACTAGCCCACAGTTCTTC

d_gene: TRBD2
abundance: -
v_gene: TRBV24-1
j_gene: TRBJ2-3
len: 16
CDR3aa: CATSDYAGEGTDTQYF
CDR3nt: TGTGCCACCAGTGATTATGCGGGGGAGGGAACAGATACGCAGTATTTT

d_gene: TRBD1
abundance: -
v_gene: TRBV28
j_gene: TRBJ1-2
len: 15
CDR3aa: CASIPRGRGRHGYTF
CDR3nt: TGTGCCAGCATCCCCCGCGGCAGGGGGAGGCACGGCTACACCTTC

d_gene: -
abundance: -
v_gene: TRBV2
j_gene: TRBJ1-1
len: 15
CDR3aa: CASSDTWTMNTEAFF
CDR3nt: TGTGCCAGCAGCGATACCTGGACAATGAACACTGAAGCTTTCTTT

d_gene: TRBD2
abundance: -
v_gene: TRBV18
j_gene: TRBJ2-3
len: 18
CDR3aa: CASSPSGGYVWSTDTQYF
CDR3nt: TGTGCCAGCTCACCTAGCGGGGGGTACGTGTGGAGCACAGATACGCAGTATTTT

d_gene: TRBD2
abundance: -
v_gene: TRBV6-1
j_gene: TRBJ2-1
len: 16
CDR3aa: CASSEGRLAGYNEQFF
CDR3nt: TGTGCCAGCAGTGAAGGAAGACTAGCGGGATACAATGAGCAGTTCTTC

d_gene: -
abundance: -
v_gene: TRBV3-1/TRBV3-2
j_gene: TRBJ2-5
len: 15
CDR3aa: CASSLPTGYQETQYF
CDR3nt: TGTGCCAGCAGCCTTCCTACAGGGTACCAAGAGACCCAGTACTTC

d_gene: -
abundance: -
v_gene: TRBV10-3
j_gene: TRBJ2-1
len: 13
CDR3aa: CATEGASNNEQFF
CDR3nt: TGTGCCACGGAGGGGGCTAGCAACAATGAGCAGTTCTTC

d_gene: -
abundance: -
v_gene: TRBV12-3/TRBV12-4
j_gene: TRBJ2-7
len: 13
CDR3aa: CASSLGLAYEQYF
CDR3nt: TGTGCCAGCAGTTTAGGACTAGCCTACGAGCAGTACTTC

d_gene: -
abundance: -
v_gene: TRBV19
j_gene: TRBJ2-1
len: 15
CDR3aa: CASSIRSQTYNEQFF
CDR3nt: TGTGCCAGTAGTATAAGGAGCCAGACCTACAATGAGCAGTTCTTC

d_gene: -
abundance: -
v_gene: TRBV11-2
j_gene: TRBJ2-1
len: 13
CDR3aa: CASSASQDNEQFF
CDR3nt: TGTGCCAGCAGCGCCTCCCAGGACAATGAGCAGTTCTTC

d_gene: -
abundance: -
v_gene: TRBV9
j_gene: TRBJ2-3
len: 12
CDR3aa: CASSVVLDTQYF
CDR3nt: TGTGCCAGCAGCGTCGTCCTAGATACGCAGTATTTT

d_gene: TRBD1
abundance: -
v_gene: TRBV19
j_gene: TRBJ1-1
len: 13
CDR3aa: CASMKGGHTEAFF
CDR3nt: TGTGCCAGTATGAAAGGGGGCCACACTGAAGCTTTCTTT

d_gene: TRBD1
abundance: -
v_gene: TRBV4-3
j_gene: TRBJ1-4
len: 14
CDR3aa: CASSPGQGNEKLFF
CDR3nt: TGCGCCAGCAGCCCGGGACAGGGTAATGAAAAACTGTTTTTT

d_gene: TRBD1
abundance: -
v_gene: TRBV11-2
j_gene: TRBJ1-5
len: 16
CDR3aa: CASSPVHRGSGKPQHF
CDR3nt: TGTGCCAGCAGCCCCGTCCACAGGGGCAGTGGGAAGCCCCAGCATTTT

d_gene: TRBD1
abundance: once
v_gene: TRBV11-2
j_gene: TRBJ2-7
len: 16
CDR3aa: CASSRPQGTGAYEQYF
CDR3nt: TGTGCCAGCAGCCGACCACAGGGGACCGGGGCCTACGAGCAGTACTTC

d_gene: -
abundance: -
v_gene: TRBV12-3/TRBV12-4
j_gene: TRBJ2-1
len: 13
CDR3aa: CASSFGTYNEQFF
CDR3nt: TGTGCCAGCAGTTTTGGGACATACAATGAGCAGTTCTTC

d_gene: TRBD1
abundance: -
v_gene: TRBV3-1/TRBV3-2
j_gene: TRBJ1-4
len: 16
CDR3aa: CASSLRLDRGFEKLFF
CDR3nt: TGTGCCAGCAGCCTTAGACTGGACAGGGGATTTGAAAAACTGTTTTTT

d_gene: -
abundance: -
v_gene: TRBV4-1
j_gene: TRBJ1-2
len: 16
CDR3aa: CASSQPGAGPNYGYTF
CDR3nt: TGCGCCAGCAGCCAACCAGGGGCAGGGCCTAACTATGGCTACACCTTC

d_gene: -
abundance: -
v_gene: TRBV6-4
j_gene: TRBJ1-1
len: 13
CDR3aa: CASSDNHRTEAFF
CDR3nt: TGTGCCAGCAGTGACAACCACAGGACTGAAGCTTTCTTT

d_gene: -
abundance: once
v_gene: TRBV3-1/TRBV3-2
j_gene: TRBJ1-5
len: 16
CDR3aa: CASSRITGLWNQPQHF
CDR3nt: TGTGCCAGCAGCCGCATAACAGGGTTATGGAATCAGCCCCAGCATTTT

d_gene: -
abundance: -
v_gene: TRBV18
j_gene: TRBJ1-1
len: 13
CDR3aa: CASSPVGGTEAFF
CDR3nt: TGTGCCAGCTCCCCAGTCGGGGGAACTGAAGCTTTCTTT

d_gene: -
abundance: -
v_gene: TRBV5-6
j_gene: TRBJ1-2
len: 13
CDR3aa: CASSFDTDYGYTF
CDR3nt: TGTGCCAGCAGCTTCGACACGGACTATGGCTACACCTTC

d_gene: TRBD2
abundance: -
v_gene: TRBV28
j_gene: TRBJ2-7
len: 15
CDR3aa: CASSLGGVLSYEQYF
CDR3nt: TGTGCCAGCAGTTTAGGGGGGGTGCTCTCCTACGAGCAGTACTTC

d_gene: TRBD1
abundance: -
v_gene: TRBV6-2/TRBV6-3
j_gene: TRBJ1-2
len: 17
CDR3aa: CASSANSADRGRYGYTF
CDR3nt: TGTGCCAGCAGCGCCAACAGCGCCGACAGGGGGAGGTATGGCTACACCTTC

d_gene: -
abundance: few
v_gene: TRBV29-1
j_gene: TRBJ2-5
len: 13
CDR3aa: CSVDLAEQETQYF
CDR3nt: TGCAGCGTTGATTTGGCGGAGCAAGAGACCCAGTACTTC

d_gene: TRBD1
abundance: -
v_gene: TRBV7-2
j_gene: TRBJ1-2
len: 14
CDR3aa: CASSSQGYGYGYTF
CDR3nt: TGTGCCAGCAGCTCACAGGGGTACGGCTATGGCTACACCTTC

d_gene: -
abundance: -
v_gene: TRBV6-2/TRBV6-3
j_gene: TRBJ2-7
len: 13
CDR3aa: CASSLQVPYEQYF
CDR3nt: TGTGCCAGCAGTTTACAGGTACCCTACGAGCAGTACTTC

d_gene: TRBD1
abundance: -
v_gene: TRBV28
j_gene: TRBJ2-7
len: 16
CDR3aa: CASSSGTAGTFYEQYF
CDR3nt: TGTGCCAGCAGTTCTGGGACAGCCGGGACCTTCTACGAGCAGTACTTC

d_gene: TRBD1
abundance: -
v_gene: TRBV30
j_gene: TRBJ2-4
len: 15
CDR3aa: CAWSVQGLGKNIQYF
CDR3nt: TGTGCCTGGAGTGTACAGGGGCTGGGGAAAAACATTCAGTACTTC

d_gene: -
abundance: once
v_gene: TRBV2
j_gene: TRBJ2-5
len: 13
CDR3aa: CASSEGREETQYF
CDR3nt: TGTGCCAGCAGTGAAGGGCGGGAAGAGACCCAGTACTTC

d_gene: -
abundance: -
v_gene: TRBV19
j_gene: TRBJ1-3
len: 15
CDR3aa: CASSDPQSSGNTIYF
CDR3nt: TGTGCCAGTAGTGATCCACAGAGCTCTGGAAACACCATATATTTT

d_gene: TRBD1
abundance: -
v_gene: TRBV10-3
j_gene: TRBJ1-1
len: 14
CDR3aa: CAISESGRGAEAFF
CDR3nt: TGTGCCATCAGTGAGTCGGGCAGGGGGGCTGAAGCTTTCTTT

d_gene: TRBD1
abundance: few
v_gene: TRBV7-2
j_gene: TRBJ1-5
len: 18
CDR3aa: CASSLRPGTGYSNQPQHF
CDR3nt: TGTGCCAGCAGCTTGCGGCCCGGGACAGGGTATAGCAATCAGCCCCAGCATTTT

d_gene: TRBD1
abundance: -
v_gene: TRBV5-5
j_gene: TRBJ1-1
len: 13
CDR3aa: CASSWTGPTEAFF
CDR3nt: TGTGCCAGCAGCTGGACAGGCCCCACTGAAGCTTTCTTT

d_gene: -
abundance: -
v_gene: TRBV20-1
j_gene: TRBJ2-5
len: 13
CDR3aa: CSASSGQQETQYF
CDR3nt: TGCAGTGCTAGTAGTGGGCAGCAAGAGACCCAGTACTTC

d_gene: TRBD1
abundance: -
v_gene: TRBV27
j_gene: TRBJ1-5
len: 18
CDR3aa: CASSLSGGSTFSNQPQHF
CDR3nt: TGTGCCAGCAGTTTATCAGGGGGCTCTACCTTTAGCAATCAGCCCCAGCATTTT

d_gene: -
abundance: -
v_gene: TRBV12-5
j_gene: TRBJ1-4
len: 15
CDR3aa: CASGMRGATNEKLFF
CDR3nt: TGTGCTAGTGGTATGAGAGGTGCAACTAATGAAAAACTGTTTTTT

d_gene: TRBD2
abundance: -
v_gene: TRBV5-1
j_gene: TRBJ2-1
len: 17
CDR3aa: CASSLRAGGHYYNEQFF
CDR3nt: TGCGCCAGCAGCTTGAGGGCGGGAGGACACTATTACAATGAGCAGTTCTTC

d_gene: -
abundance: -
v_gene: TRBV7-6
j_gene: TRBJ2-7
len: 13
CDR3aa: CASSSVVGDEQYF
CDR3nt: TGTGCCAGCAGTTCAGTAGTGGGAGACGAGCAGTACTTC

d_gene: TRBD1
abundance: once
v_gene: TRBV2
j_gene: TRBJ1-1
len: 18
CDR3aa: CASSESGTGSKRYTEAFF
CDR3nt: TGTGCCAGCAGTGAAAGCGGGACAGGGTCCAAGCGTTACACTGAAGCTTTCTTT

d_gene: TRBD1
abundance: once
v_gene: TRBV25-1
j_gene: TRBJ1-6
len: 13
CDR3aa: CASHGQGDSPLHF
CDR3nt: TGTGCCAGCCATGGACAGGGTGATTCACCCCTCCACTTT

d_gene: TRBD2
abundance: -
v_gene: TRBV6-6
j_gene: TRBJ2-3
len: 16
CDR3aa: CAITPRLAGVTDTQYF
CDR3nt: TGTGCCATCACTCCCCGGTTAGCGGGGGTCACAGATACGCAGTATTTT

d_gene: -
abundance: -
v_gene: TRBV5-1
j_gene: TRBJ1-5
len: 15
CDR3aa: CASSLVGDRNQPQHF
CDR3nt: TGCGCCAGCAGCTTGGTCGGGGATCGCAATCAGCCCCAGCATTTT

d_gene: -
abundance: -
v_gene: TRBV7-9
j_gene: TRBJ1-6
len: 13
CDR3aa: CASSLQGNSPLHF
CDR3nt: TGTGCCAGCAGCTTACAGGGAAATTCACCCCTCCACTTT

d_gene: TRBD2
abundance: -
v_gene: TRBV5-1
j_gene: TRBJ2-7
len: 14
CDR3aa: CASSYAGGSLEQYF
CDR3nt: TGCGCCAGCAGTTATGCGGGGGGTTCCTTGGAGCAGTACTTC

d_gene: -
abundance: -
v_gene: TRBV28
j_gene: TRBJ1-2
len: 13
CDR3aa: CASSLPGLYGYTF
CDR3nt: TGTGCCAGCAGTTTGCCGGGACTCTATGGCTACACCTTC

d_gene: TRBD1
abundance: -
v_gene: TRBV28
j_gene: TRBJ1-6
len: 16
CDR3aa: CASTSWGRGIDSPLHF
CDR3nt: TGTGCCAGCACCTCATGGGGCAGGGGGATTGATTCACCCCTCCACTTT

d_gene: TRBD1
abundance: -
v_gene: TRBV5-1
j_gene: TRBJ2-5
len: 14
CDR3aa: CASSPGQGKETQYF
CDR3nt: TGCGCCAGCAGCCCAGGACAGGGGAAAGAGACCCAGTACTTC

d_gene: -
abundance: -
v_gene: TRBV3-1/TRBV3-2
j_gene: TRBJ2-6
len: 15
CDR3aa: CASTLTDSGANVLTF
CDR3nt: TGTGCCAGCACCCTTACAGACTCTGGGGCCAACGTCCTGACTTTC

d_gene: -
abundance: -
v_gene: TRBV24-1
j_gene: TRBJ2-7
len: 14
CDR3aa: CATSDADRSYEQYF
CDR3nt: TGTGCCACCAGTGATGCGGACAGATCCTACGAGCAGTACTTC

d_gene: TRBD2
abundance: -
v_gene: TRBV18
j_gene: TRBJ2-2
len: 16
CDR3aa: CASSPPYGSGNSKLFF
CDR3nt: TGTGCCAGCTCACCACCCTATGGTAGCGGGAATTCGAAGCTGTTTTTT

d_gene: -
abundance: -
v_gene: TRBV7-9
j_gene: TRBJ2-2
len: 18
CDR3aa: CASSLVAFRRANTGELFF
CDR3nt: TGTGCCAGCAGCTTAGTAGCTTTCCGTCGCGCGAACACCGGGGAGCTGTTTTTT